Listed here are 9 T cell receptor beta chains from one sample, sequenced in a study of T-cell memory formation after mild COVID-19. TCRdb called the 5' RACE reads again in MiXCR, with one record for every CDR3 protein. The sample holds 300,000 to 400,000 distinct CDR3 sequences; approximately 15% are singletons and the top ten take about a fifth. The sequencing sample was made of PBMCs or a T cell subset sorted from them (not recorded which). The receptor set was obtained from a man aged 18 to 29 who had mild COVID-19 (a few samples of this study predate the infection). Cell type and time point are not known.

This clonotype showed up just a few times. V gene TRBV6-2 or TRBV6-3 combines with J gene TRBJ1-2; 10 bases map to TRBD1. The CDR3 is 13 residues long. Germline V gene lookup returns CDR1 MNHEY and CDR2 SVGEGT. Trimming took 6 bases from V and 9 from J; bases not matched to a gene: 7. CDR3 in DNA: TGTGCCAGCAGACCGGGACAGGGGTTTCGCTACACCTTC. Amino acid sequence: CASRPGQGFRYTF.

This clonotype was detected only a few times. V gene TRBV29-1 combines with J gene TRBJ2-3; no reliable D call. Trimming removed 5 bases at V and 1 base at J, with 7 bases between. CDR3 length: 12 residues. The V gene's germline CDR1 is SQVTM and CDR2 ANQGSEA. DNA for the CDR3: TGCAGCGTTACACCTGGCACAGATACGCAGTATTTT. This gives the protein CSVTPGTDTQYF.

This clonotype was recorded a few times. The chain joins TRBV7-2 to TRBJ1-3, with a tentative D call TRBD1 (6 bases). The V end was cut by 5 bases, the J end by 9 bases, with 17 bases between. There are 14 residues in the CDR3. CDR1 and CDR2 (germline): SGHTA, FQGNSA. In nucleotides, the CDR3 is TGTGCCAGCAGCCCCTCCCCCGGGGGCACCACCATATATTTT. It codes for CASSPSPGGTTIYF.

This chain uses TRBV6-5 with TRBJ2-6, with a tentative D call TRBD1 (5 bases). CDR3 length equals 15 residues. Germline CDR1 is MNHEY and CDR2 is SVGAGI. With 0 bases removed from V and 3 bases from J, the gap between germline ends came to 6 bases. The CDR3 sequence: CASSYSGVGANVLTF. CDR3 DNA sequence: TGTGCCAGCAGTTACTCAGGGGTTGGGGCCAACGTCCTGACTTTC.

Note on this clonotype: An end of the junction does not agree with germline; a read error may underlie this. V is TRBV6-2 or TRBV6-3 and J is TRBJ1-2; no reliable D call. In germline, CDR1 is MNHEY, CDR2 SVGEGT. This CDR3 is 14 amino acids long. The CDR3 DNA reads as TGTGCCAGCAGTTACTCGGCGGACCCCTATGGTTACACCTTC. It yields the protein CASSYSADPYGYTF.

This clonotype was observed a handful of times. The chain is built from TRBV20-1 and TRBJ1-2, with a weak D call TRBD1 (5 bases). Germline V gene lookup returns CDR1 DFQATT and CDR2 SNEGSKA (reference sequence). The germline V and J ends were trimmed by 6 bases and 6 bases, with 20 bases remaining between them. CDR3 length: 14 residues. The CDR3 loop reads CSADPRVSEHGYTF. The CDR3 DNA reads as TGCAGTGCAGACCCCAGGGTCTCAGAACATGGCTACACCTTC.

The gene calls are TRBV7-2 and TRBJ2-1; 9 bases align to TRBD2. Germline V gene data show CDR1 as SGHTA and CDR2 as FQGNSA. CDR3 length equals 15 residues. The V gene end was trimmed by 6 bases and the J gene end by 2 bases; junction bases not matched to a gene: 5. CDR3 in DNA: TGTGCCAGCAGTTCCGCGGGGGGGCCCTACAATGAGCAGTTCTTC. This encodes CASSSAGGPYNEQFF.

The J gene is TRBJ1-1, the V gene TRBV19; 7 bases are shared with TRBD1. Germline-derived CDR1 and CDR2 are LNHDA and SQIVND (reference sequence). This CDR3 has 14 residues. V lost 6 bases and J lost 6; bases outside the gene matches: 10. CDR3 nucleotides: TGTGCCAGTAGGCGGGACAGACTCGCCTCTGAAGCTTTCTTT. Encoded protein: CASRRDRLASEAFF.

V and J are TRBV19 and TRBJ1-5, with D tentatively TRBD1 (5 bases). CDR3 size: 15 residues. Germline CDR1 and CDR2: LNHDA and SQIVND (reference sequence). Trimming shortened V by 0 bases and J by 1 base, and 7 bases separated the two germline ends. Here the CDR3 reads CASSIDGGSNQPQHF. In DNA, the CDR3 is TGTGCCAGTAGTATAGATGGGGGAAGCAATCAGCCCCAGCATTTT.